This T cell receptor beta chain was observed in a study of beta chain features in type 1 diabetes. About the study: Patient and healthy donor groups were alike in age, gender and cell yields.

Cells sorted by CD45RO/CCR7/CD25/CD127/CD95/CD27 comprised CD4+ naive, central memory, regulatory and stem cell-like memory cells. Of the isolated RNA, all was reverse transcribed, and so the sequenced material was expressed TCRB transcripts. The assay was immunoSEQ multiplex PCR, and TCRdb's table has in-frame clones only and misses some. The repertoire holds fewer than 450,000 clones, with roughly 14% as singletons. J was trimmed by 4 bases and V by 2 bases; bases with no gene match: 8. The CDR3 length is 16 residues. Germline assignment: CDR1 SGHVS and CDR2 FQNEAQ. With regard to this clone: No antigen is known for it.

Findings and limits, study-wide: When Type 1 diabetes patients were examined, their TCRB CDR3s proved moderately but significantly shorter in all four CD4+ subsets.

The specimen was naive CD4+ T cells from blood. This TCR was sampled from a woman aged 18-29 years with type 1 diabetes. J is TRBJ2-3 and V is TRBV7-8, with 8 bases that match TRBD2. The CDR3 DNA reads TGTGCCAGCAGCTTAAGGACGTCTAGCGGGCCAGATACGCAGTATTTT. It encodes CASSLRTSSGPDTQYF.